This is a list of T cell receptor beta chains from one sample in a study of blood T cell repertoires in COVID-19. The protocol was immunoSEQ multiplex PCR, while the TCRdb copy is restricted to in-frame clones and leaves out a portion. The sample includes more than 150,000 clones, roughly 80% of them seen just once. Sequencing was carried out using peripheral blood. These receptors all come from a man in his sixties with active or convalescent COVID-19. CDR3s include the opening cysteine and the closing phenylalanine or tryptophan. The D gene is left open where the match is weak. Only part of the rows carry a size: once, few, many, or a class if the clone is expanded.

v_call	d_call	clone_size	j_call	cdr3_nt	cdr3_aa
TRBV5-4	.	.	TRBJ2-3	TGTGCCAGCAGCTTGGGGACAGAGAGCACAGATACGCAGTATTTT	CASSLGTESTDTQYF
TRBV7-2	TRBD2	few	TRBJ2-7	TGTGCCAGCAGCTTAGTGTCTAGCGGGAGGAGCACCCCCTACGAGCAGTACTTC	CASSLVSSGRSTPYEQYF
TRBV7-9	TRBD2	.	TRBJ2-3	TGTGCCAGCAGCCCCTCGGGGGGAGGGACAGATACGCAGTATTTT	CASSPSGGGTDTQYF
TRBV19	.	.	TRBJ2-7	TGTGCCAGTAGTATTGCTTCAGGGAATTACGAGCAGTACTTC	CASSIASGNYEQYF
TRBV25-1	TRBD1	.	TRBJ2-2	TGTGCCAGCAGTTCACAGGGGACCGGGGAGCTGTTTTTT	CASSSQGTGELFF
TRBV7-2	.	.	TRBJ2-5	TGTGCCAGCAGCTATAAAAAAGAGGGGGTGACCCAGTACTTC	CASSYKKEGVTQYF
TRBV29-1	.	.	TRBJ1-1	TGCAGCGTCCGCGGTCGGGGGGATGGGGGGACTGAAGCTTTCTTT	CSVRGRGDGGTEAFF
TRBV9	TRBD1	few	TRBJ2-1	TGTGCCAGCAGCGTAGCCGGGACAGGGGACAATGAGCAGTTCTTC	CASSVAGTGDNEQFF
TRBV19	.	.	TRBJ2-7	TGTGCCAGTAGGGGGCTAGGCTCCTACGAGCAGTACTTC	CASRGLGSYEQYF
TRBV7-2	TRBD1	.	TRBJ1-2	TGTGCCAGCAGCTTAACGGACAGGGTGGGCGGCTACACCTTC	CASSLTDRVGGYTF
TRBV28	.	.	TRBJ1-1	TGTGCCAGCAGTTTATATGGACTCATGAACACTGAAGCTTTCTTT	CASSLYGLMNTEAFF
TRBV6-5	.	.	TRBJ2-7	TGTGCCAGCAGTTACTCGAATTTTGGGGGCGACGAGCAGTACTTC	CASSYSNFGGDEQYF
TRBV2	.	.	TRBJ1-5	TGTGCCAGCAGCCGCGATCAGCCCCAGCATTTT	CASSRDQPQHF
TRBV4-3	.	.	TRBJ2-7	TGCGCCAGCAGCCAGGGTACTAGAAACGAGCAGTACTTC	CASSQGTRNEQYF
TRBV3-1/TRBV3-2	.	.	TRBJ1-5	TGTGCCAGCAGCCAAGAAGTCGGGGGGCGAGGGAGCAATCAGCCCCAGCATTTT	CASSQEVGGRGSNQPQHF
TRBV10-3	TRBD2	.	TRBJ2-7	TGTGCCACCCGGACTAGCGGTAACTACGAGCAGTACTTC	CATRTSGNYEQYF
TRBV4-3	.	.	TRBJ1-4	TGCGCCAGCAGCCAAGTCGCATCGGCGGGGGCTAATGAAAAACTGTTTTTT	CASSQVASAGANEKLFF
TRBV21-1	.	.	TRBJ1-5	TGTGCCAGCAGCAAAGGTCTTAGGGGGCGGCAGCCCCAGCATTTT	CASSKGLRGRQPQHF
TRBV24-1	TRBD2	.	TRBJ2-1	TGTGCCACCAAAGCGGGAGGGGGAGATGAGCAGTTCTTC	CATKAGGGDEQFF
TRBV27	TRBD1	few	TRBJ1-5	TGTGCCAAGGGACAGGGATATCAGCCCCAGCATTTT	CAKGQGYQPQHF
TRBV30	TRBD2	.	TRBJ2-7	TGTGCCCTGGAGGTACCGGGAGGGGGAGAGCAGTACTTC	CALEVPGGGEQYF
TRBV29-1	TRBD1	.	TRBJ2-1	TGCAGCGTTGCGGTAGGACAGGGTCTCAATGAGCAGTTCTTC	CSVAVGQGLNEQFF
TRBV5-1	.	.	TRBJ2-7	TGCGCCAGCAGCCGGACAGTAGACGAGCAGTACTTC	CASSRTVDEQYF
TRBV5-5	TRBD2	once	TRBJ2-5	TGTGCCAGCAGCCAGATTGCCGGGAGGGGACAAGAGACCCAGTACTTC	CASSQIAGRGQETQYF
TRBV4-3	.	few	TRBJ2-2	TGCGCCAGCAGCCAGGGCCCTCCAGGGGGGCTAAACACCGGGGAGCTGTTTTTT	CASSQGPPGGLNTGELFF
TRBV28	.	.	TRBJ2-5	TGTGCCAGCACCCCTTCAGGAAGGGGGGAGACCCAGTACTTC	CASTPSGRGETQYF
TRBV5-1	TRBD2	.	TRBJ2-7	TGCGCCAGCAAAACGGGAGGTGCCTACGAGCAGTACTTC	CASKTGGAYEQYF
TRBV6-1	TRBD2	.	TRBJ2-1	TGTGCCAGCAGTGAGTTAGGCAGCGGGAGAGAGCAGTTCTTC	CASSELGSGREQFF
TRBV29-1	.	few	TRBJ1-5	TGCAGCGTTCAGGCCAGGGCGGCTCAGCCCCAGCATTTT	CSVQARAAQPQHF
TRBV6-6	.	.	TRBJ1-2	TGTGCCAGCAGCCCAACAGGGACGGTGGGGTATGGCTACACCTTC	CASSPTGTVGYGYTF
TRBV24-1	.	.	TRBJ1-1	TGTGCCACCAGTGGCGAGGGGGGGTACACTGAAGCTTTCTTT	CATSGEGGYTEAFF
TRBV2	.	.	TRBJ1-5	TGTGCCAGCAGTGAAGCGCCGGGGGTGAGCAATCAGCCCCAGCATTTT	CASSEAPGVSNQPQHF
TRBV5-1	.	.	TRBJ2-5	TGCGCCAGCAGCCCGTTACCGGGACCCGGAGGGGAGACCCAGTACTTC	CASSPLPGPGGETQYF
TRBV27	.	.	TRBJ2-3	TGTGCCAGCAATCCACGGGGCACAGATACGCAGTATTTT	CASNPRGTDTQYF
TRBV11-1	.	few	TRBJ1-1	TGTGCCAGCAGCCAGGGGTATGGAGCTTTCTTT	CASSQGYGAFF
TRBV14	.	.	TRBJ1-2	TGTGCCAGCAGCCCCTTGACATCCGGTGGCTACACCTTC	CASSPLTSGGYTF
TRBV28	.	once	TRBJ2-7	TGTGCCAGCAGTTTAGGGGGCCCGGGATACGAGCAGTACTTC	CASSLGGPGYEQYF
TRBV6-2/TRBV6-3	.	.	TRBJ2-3	TGTGCCAGCAGTCGAACAGGGACAGATACGCAGTATTTT	CASSRTGTDTQYF
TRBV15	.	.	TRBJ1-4	TGTGCCACCTCCGACAGGACCAGACTCAATGAAAAACTGTTTTTT	CATSDRTRLNEKLFF
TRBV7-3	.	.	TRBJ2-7	TGTGCCAGCAGCTTCGGCAGGGGCTACGAGCAGTACTTC	CASSFGRGYEQYF
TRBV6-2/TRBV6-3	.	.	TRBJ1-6	TGTGCCAGCAGTTACTCGACAAGTAATTCACCCCTCCACTTT	CASSYSTSNSPLHF
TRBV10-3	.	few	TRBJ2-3	TGTGCCATCTCGGCCAGGAGCACAGATACGCAGTATTTT	CAISARSTDTQYF
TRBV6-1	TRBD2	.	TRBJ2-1	TGTGCCAGCAGTGAATGGGCGGGAGGAAACTACAATGAGCAGTTCTTC	CASSEWAGGNYNEQFF
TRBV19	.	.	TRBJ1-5	TGTGCCACCACGGGGCAGGGACTTCAGCCCCAGCATTTT	CATTGQGLQPQHF
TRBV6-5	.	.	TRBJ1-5	TGTGCCAGCAGCCGCACAGGATCACTTCAGCCCCAGCATTTT	CASSRTGSLQPQHF
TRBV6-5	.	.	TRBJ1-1	TGTGCCAGCAGTCGGGAGGGCGGTACTGAAGCTTTCTTT	CASSREGGTEAFF
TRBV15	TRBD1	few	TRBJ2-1	TGTGCCACCAGCAGAAACTTGCCCGGACAGGGAAACAATGAGCAGTTCTTC	CATSRNLPGQGNNEQFF
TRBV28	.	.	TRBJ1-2	TGTGCCAGCACCTCCGCTAACTATGGCTACACCTTC	CASTSANYGYTF
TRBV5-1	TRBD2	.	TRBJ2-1	TGCGCCAGCAGCTTGCGTGGGACTAGCGGGAGTGGTGAGCAGTTCTTC	CASSLRGTSGSGEQFF
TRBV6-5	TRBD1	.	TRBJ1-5	TGTGCCAGCAGCCTGGGACAGGGTTATCGCCAGCCCCAGCATTTT	CASSLGQGYRQPQHF
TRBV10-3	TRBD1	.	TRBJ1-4	TGTGCCATCAGTGCGACAGGGGTTAATGAAAAACTGTTTTTT	CAISATGVNEKLFF
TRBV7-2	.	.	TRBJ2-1	TGTGCCAGCAGCTTAATTGGCCTTGAGCAGTTCTTC	CASSLIGLEQFF
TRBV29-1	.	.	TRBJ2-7	TGCAGCGTTGCGGCGACTAGGTACGAGCAGTACTTC	CSVAATRYEQYF
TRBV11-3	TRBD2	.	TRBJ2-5	TGTGCCAGCAGCTACGGACTAGCGGACCCTCAAGAGACCCAGTACTTC	CASSYGLADPQETQYF
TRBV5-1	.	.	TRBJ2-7	TGCGCCAGCAGCAGCCTACCCTCGGACTGGATATCTTACGAGCAGTACTTC	CASSSLPSDWISYEQYF